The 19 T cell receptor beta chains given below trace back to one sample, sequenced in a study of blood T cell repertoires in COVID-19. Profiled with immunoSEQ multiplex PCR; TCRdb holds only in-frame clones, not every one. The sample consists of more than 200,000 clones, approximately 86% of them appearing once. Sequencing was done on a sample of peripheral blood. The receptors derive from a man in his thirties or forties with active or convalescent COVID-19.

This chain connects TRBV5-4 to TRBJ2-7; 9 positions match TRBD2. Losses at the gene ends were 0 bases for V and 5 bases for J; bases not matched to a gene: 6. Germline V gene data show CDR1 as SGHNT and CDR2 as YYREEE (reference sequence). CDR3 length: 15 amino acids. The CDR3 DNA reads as TGTGCCAGCAGCTTGGTATCTCTAGCGGGGAACGAGCAGTACTTC. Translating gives CASSLVSLAGNEQYF.

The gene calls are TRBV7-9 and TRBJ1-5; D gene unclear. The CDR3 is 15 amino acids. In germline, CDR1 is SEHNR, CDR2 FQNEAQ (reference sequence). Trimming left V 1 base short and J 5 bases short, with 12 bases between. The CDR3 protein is CASSLGPGFYQPQHF. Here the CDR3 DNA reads TGTGCCAGCAGCTTAGGACCAGGCTTTTATCAGCCCCAGCATTTT.

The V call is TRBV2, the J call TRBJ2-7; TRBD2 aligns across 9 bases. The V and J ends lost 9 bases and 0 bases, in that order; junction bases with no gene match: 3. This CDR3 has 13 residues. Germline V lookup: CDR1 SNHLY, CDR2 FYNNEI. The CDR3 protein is CASKTSGSYEQYF. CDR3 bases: TGTGCCAGTAAGACTAGCGGCTCCTACGAGCAGTACTTC.

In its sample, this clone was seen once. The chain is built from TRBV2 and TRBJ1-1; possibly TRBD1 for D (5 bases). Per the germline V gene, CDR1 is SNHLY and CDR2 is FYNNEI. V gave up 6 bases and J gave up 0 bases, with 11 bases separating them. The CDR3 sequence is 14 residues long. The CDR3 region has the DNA TGTGCCAGCAGACAGGTGGACATGAACACTGAAGCTTTCTTT. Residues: CASRQVDMNTEAFF.

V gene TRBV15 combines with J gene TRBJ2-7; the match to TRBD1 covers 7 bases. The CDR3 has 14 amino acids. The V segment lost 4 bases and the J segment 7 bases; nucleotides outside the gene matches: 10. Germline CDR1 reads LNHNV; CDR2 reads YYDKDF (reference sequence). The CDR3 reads CATSTRTGPGEQYF. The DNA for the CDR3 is TGTGCCACCAGCACGAGGACAGGTCCGGGGGAGCAGTACTTC.

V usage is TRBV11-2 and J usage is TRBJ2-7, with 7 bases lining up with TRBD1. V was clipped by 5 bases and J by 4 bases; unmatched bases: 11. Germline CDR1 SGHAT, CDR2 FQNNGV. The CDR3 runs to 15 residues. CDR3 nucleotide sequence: TGTGCCAGCAGCATCACAGGGGTGACCCAGTACGAGCAGTACTTC. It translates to CASSITGVTQYEQYF.

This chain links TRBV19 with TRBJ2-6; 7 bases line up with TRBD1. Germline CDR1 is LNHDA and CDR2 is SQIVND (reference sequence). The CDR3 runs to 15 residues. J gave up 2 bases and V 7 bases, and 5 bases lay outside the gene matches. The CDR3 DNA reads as TGTGCCAGTACATACAGGGGTGCTGGGGCCAACGTCCTGACTTTC. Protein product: CASTYRGAGANVLTF.

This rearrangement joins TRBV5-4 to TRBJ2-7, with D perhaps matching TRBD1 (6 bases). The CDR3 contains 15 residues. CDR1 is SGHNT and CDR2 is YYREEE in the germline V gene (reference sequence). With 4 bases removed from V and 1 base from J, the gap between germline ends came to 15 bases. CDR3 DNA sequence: TGTGCCAGCAGCAAAGAACAGGGAATTTCCTACGAGCAGTACTTC. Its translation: CASSKEQGISYEQYF.

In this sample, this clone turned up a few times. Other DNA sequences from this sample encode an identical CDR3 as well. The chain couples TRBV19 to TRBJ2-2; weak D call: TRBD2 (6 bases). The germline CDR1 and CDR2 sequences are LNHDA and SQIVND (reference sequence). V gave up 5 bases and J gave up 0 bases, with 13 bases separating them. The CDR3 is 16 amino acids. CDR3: CASSAPGTANTGELFF. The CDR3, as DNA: TGTGCCAGTAGTGCACCCGGGACTGCGAACACCGGGGAGCTGTTTTTT.

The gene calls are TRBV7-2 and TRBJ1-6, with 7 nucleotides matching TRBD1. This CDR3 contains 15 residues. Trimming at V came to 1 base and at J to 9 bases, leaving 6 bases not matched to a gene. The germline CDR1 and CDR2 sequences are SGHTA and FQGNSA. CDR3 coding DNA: TGTGCCAGCAGCTTAGTTCGACAGGGACCTTCACCCCTCCACTTT. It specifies CASSLVRQGPSPLHF.

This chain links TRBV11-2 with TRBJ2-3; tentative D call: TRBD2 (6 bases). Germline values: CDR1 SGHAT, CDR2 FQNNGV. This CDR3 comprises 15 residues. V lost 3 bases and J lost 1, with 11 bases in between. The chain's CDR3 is CASSLDGGRTDTQYF. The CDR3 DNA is TGTGCCAGCAGCTTGGACGGGGGACGCACAGATACGCAGTATTTT.

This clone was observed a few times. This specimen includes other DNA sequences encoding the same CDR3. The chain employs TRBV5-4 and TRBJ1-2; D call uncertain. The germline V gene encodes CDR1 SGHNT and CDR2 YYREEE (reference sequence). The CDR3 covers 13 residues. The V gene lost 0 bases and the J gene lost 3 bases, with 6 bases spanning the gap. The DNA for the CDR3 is TGTGCCAGCAGCTTGGCCGGGGACTATGGCTACACCTTC. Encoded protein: CASSLAGDYGYTF.

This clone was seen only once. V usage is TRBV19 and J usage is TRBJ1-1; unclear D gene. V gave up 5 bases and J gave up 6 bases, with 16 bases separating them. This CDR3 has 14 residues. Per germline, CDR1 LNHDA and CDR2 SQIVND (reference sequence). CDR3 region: CASSRGTSGSEAFF. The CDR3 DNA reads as TGTGCCAGTAGTCGTGGCACATCAGGTTCTGAAGCTTTCTTT.

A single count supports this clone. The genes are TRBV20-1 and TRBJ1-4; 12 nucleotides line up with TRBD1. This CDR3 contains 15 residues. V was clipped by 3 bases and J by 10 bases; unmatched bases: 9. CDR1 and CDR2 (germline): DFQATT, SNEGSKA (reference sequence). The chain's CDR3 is CSASATGTGGGKLFF. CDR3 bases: TGCAGTGCTAGTGCCACCGGGACAGGGGGCGGAAAACTGTTTTTT.

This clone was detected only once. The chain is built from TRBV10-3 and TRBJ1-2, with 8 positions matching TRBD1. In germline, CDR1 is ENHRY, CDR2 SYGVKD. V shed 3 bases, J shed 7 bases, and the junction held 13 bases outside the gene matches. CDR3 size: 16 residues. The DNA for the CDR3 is TGTGCCATCAGTGAATTTAGGCGCAGGGGGCATGGTGGCTACACCTTC. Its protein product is CAISEFRRRGHGGYTF.

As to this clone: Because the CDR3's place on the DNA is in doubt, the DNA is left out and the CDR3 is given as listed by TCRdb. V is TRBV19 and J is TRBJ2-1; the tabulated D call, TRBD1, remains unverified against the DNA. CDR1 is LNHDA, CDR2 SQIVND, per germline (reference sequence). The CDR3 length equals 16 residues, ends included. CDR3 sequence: CASSILARSSYNEQFF.

CDR3 sequence reads: CASSLGASYEQYF. CDR3 nucleotides: TGTGCCAGCAGCTTAGGGGCCTCCTACGAGCAGTACTTC. The V and J genes are TRBV13 and TRBJ2-7, with D unclear. CDR3 length: 13 residues. V was trimmed by 0 bases and J by 0 bases, leaving 3 bases between them. Germline lookup yields CDR1 PRHDT and CDR2 FYEKMQ (reference sequence).

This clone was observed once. CDR3 sequence (DNA): TGTGCCAGCAGCTTGGTGACAGTTTACGAGCAGTACTTC. Protein sequence: CASSLVTVYEQYF. The chain has TRBV5-8 and TRBJ2-7; tentative D call: TRBD1 (5 bases). The CDR3 is made up of 13 amino acids. In germline, CDR1 is SGHTS, CDR2 YDEGEE. Deletions cut 0 bases from V and 4 bases from J, with 8 bases between.

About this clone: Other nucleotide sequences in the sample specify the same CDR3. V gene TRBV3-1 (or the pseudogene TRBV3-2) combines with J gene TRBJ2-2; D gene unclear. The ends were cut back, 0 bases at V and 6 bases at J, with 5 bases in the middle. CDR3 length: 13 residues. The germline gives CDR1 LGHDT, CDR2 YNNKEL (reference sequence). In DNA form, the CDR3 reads TGTGCCAGCAGCCAAGATTTCGCCGGGGAGCTGTTTTTT. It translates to CASSQDFAGELFF.